This TCR beta chain was found in a study of cytomegalovirus exposure and HLA in healthy donors. Whole-study findings and limits: TCR beta chains numbering about 160 were designated cytomegalovirus-associated.

The length of the CDR3 is 16 residues. V lost 3 bases to trimming and J lost 1 base, with 10 bases between them. The germline CDR1 and CDR2 sequences are SGHAT and FQNNGV. PCR was performed using 60 Vbeta and 13 Jbeta primers. TCRdb's copy holds only in-frame clones and misses some; the assay was immunoSEQ multiplex PCR. The sample comprises 110,000 to 150,000 clones, 73% of which are singletons, and over 1% rests with the top ten. Turning to this clone: Its cognate antigen is unknown.

The origin of this receptor is a woman aged 40 to 50 in good health and CMV-seronegative. The rearrangement uses TRBV11-2 and TRBJ2-6; D perhaps matches TRBD1 (6 bases). Sequences were obtained from PBMCs. CDR3 nucleotides: TGTGCCAGCAGCTTCAACAGGGTGTCTGGGGCCAACGTCCTGACTTTC. This sequence encodes CASSFNRVSGANVLTF. The whole variable domain, filled in from reference TRBV11-2 and TRBJ2-6, reads EAGVAQSPRYKIIEKRQSVAFWCNPISGHATLYWYQQILGQGPKLLIQFQNNGVVDDSQLPKDRFSAERLKGVDSTLKIQPAKLEDSAVYLCASSFNRVSGANVLTFGAGSRLTVL.